These 16 T cell receptor beta chains were sequenced from one sample in a study of T cells in Graves' hyperthyroidism and ophthalmopathy. RNA transcripts provided the source from which TCR beta CDR3 regions were amplified. In the first-round RT-PCR of the TCR CDR3, the HTBI primer set was used. Each CDR3 protein gets one entry after TCRdb re-called the multiplex PCR reads with MiXCR. The sample has some 530,000 distinct CDR3 sequences, approximately 22% seen once. The sample was blood. The receptors derive from a woman in her 70s with Graves' ophthalmopathy.

This clonotype was detected many times. This chain links TRBV10-3 with TRBJ2-5; weak D call: TRBD1 (6 bases). Germline V CDR1 and CDR2: ENHRY, SYGVKD. Between the trimmed V and J ends, which lost 7 bases and 1 base, there was a span of 16 bases. The CDR3 has 15 residues. The CDR3 nucleotides are TGTGCCATCAACATCGGGGACAACCTCCAAGAGACCCAGTACTTC. It is translated as CAINIGDNLQETQYF.

In this sample, this clonotype turned up many times. The chain links TRBV2 to TRBJ1-5, with a weak D call TRBD1 (6 bases). The germline V gene has CDR1 SNHLY and CDR2 FYNNEI. V was cut by 6 bases and J by 9 bases, with 12 bases left in between. The CDR3 is 12 residues long. CDR3 in amino acids: CASSGQTRPQHF. In DNA form, the CDR3 reads TGTGCCAGCAGCGGACAGACTCGGCCCCAGCATTTT.

The sample holds one count of this clonotype. The V gene is TRBV28, the J gene TRBJ2-3; TRBD2 matches at 14 bases. J gave up 4 bases and V 6 bases, and 9 bases lay outside the gene matches. Germline lookup yields CDR1 MDHEN and CDR2 SYDVKM. The CDR3 is made up of 17 amino acids. CDR3 amino acids: CASSPTSGRASPDTQYF. DNA of the CDR3: TGTGCCAGCAGCCCGACTAGCGGGAGGGCCTCGCCAGATACGCAGTATTTT.

The chain employs TRBV3-1 and TRBJ2-6, with 11 bases aligning to TRBD2. The J segment lost 2 bases and the V segment lost 0 bases, leaving 3 bases of the junction unmatched. The CDR3 is 18 amino acids. Germline-derived CDR1 and CDR2 are LGHDT and YNNKEL (reference sequence). Here the CDR3 reads CASSQETSGITGANVLTF. CDR3 bases: TGTGCCAGCAGCCAAGAGACTAGCGGGATAACTGGGGCCAACGTCCTGACTTTC.

This clonotype turned up a few times. This chain uses TRBV19 with TRBJ2-3; no reliable D call. The V gene lost 0 bases and the J gene lost 4 bases, with 20 bases spanning the gap. The germline gives CDR1 LNHDA, CDR2 SQIVND (reference sequence). CDR3 length equals 18 residues. The CDR3 loop reads CASSIDLGPLVPSDTQYF. The CDR3, as DNA: TGTGCCAGTAGTATAGATCTCGGTCCCCTCGTTCCGTCAGATACGCAGTATTTT.

This clonotype occurred a few times. The chain carries TRBV11-3 and TRBJ2-7; maybe TRBD2 (6 bases). The CDR3 has 14 amino acids. The germline gives CDR1 SGHNT, CDR2 YENEEA. Deletions cut 1 base from V and 3 bases from J, with 10 bases between. The CDR3 reads CASSLGPRGYEQYF. The CDR3 bases are TGTGCCAGCAGCTTAGGCCCGCGGGGCTACGAGCAGTACTTC.

This clonotype was seen more than once but under ten times. As DNA, the CDR3 is TGTGCCACCAGCAGAGGAGGTAGGGGAGAAGCAGATACGCAGTATTTT. The encoded protein is CATSRGGRGEADTQYF. The rearrangement uses TRBV15 and TRBJ2-3; D might be TRBD1 or TRBD2, each matching 5 bases. Trimming removed 1 base at V and 4 bases at J, with 15 bases between. CDR1 and CDR2 from the germline V gene are LNHNV and YYDKDF (reference sequence). The length of the CDR3 is 16 residues.

This clonotype was counted many times. The chain is built from TRBV7-6 and TRBJ2-7; no firm D call. The CDR3 spans 15 residues. Germline V CDR1 and CDR2: SGHVS, FNYEAQ. V lost 8 bases to trimming and J lost 0 bases, with 17 bases between them. For the CDR3, the DNA is TGTGCCAGCTCTCCCCTGAGGCGGAGCTCCTACGAGCAGTACTTC. It yields the protein CASSPLRRSSYEQYF.

In its sample, this clonotype was seen many times. The chain carries TRBV12-3 or TRBV12-4 and TRBJ2-2, with 10 positions matching TRBD2. This CDR3 has 15 amino acids. The J segment lost 1 base and the V segment lost 6 bases, leaving 2 bases of the junction unmatched. CDR3 amino acids: CASRASGRNTGELFF. The CDR3 DNA is TGTGCCAGCAGGGCTAGCGGGAGGAACACCGGGGAGCTGTTTTTT.

The CDR3 is CASSNLMGGPLETGELFF. The CDR3 DNA follows: TGTGCCAGCAGTAACCTCATGGGGGGCCCTTTAGAAACCGGGGAGCTGTTTTTT. The V and J genes are TRBV6-5 and TRBJ2-2; D possibly uses TRBD1 or TRBD2 (6 bases each). Germline CDR1 is MNHEY and CDR2 is SVGAGI. Trimming cost V 5 bases and J 5 bases, with 24 bases left between them. This CDR3 has 18 residues.

About this clonotype itself: Given a much more abundant clone one base away, this may be a read error. The CDR3 region is CASSEVPGGGAFF. In DNA form, the CDR3 reads TGTGCCAGCAGTGAAGTTCCTGGGGGTGGAGCTTTCTTT. V is TRBV2 and J is TRBJ1-1; D may be TRBD1 (5 bases). CDR1 and CDR2 (germline): SNHLY, FYNNEI. This CDR3 spans 13 amino acids. The V gene lost 1 base and the J gene lost 10 bases, with 13 bases spanning the gap.

The gene calls are TRBV30 and TRBJ1-5, with D maybe TRBD1 (6 bases). CDR1 and CDR2 (germline): GTSNPN, SVGIG (reference sequence). CDR3 length: 15 amino acids. Trimming took 2 bases from V and 4 from J, leaving 15 bases between them. For the CDR3, the DNA is TGTGCCTGGAGTTTCGATCAGGGGCCGAATCAGCCCCAGCATTTT. The encoded protein is CAWSFDQGPNQPQHF.

CDR3 amino acids: CASSTVTGTATYGYTF. In DNA, the CDR3 is TGCGCCAGCAGTACCGTGACAGGGACGGCTACCTATGGCTACACCTTC. This sequence joins TRBV5-1 and TRBJ1-2; the match to TRBD1 covers 7 bases. The CDR3 contains 16 residues. Trimming removed 5 bases from V and 4 bases from J; junction bases left unmatched: 14. The germline gives CDR1 SGHRS, CDR2 YFSETQ.

Concerning this clonotype: One base away lies a much larger clone, so this may be a sequencing read error. The CDR3 DNA sequence: TGCAGTGCCGAGGGCGGGCCTAGCGGGATTCAAGATACGCAGTATTTT. Translating it yields CSAEGGPSGIQDTQYF. The chain is built from TRBV20-1 and TRBJ2-3, with 9 bases lining up with TRBD2. The ends lost 6 bases at V and 5 bases at J; junction bases unmatched: 15. This CDR3 contains 16 residues. Germline loops: CDR1 DFQATT, CDR2 SNEGSKA (reference sequence).

The gene calls are TRBV20-1 and TRBJ2-7, with 7 bases matching TRBD2. The V gene's germline CDR1 is DFQATT and CDR2 SNEGSKA (reference sequence). This CDR3 spans 14 amino acids. Trimming cost V 5 bases and J 6 bases; bases outside gene matches: 13. The CDR3 DNA sequence: TGCAGTGCTTCGACGACTAGCTCTCCAGGCGAGCAGTACTTC. Amino acid sequence: CSASTTSSPGEQYF.

The chain has TRBV6-1 and TRBJ1-5, with a tentative D call TRBD1 (6 bases). Trimming removed 6 bases from V and 1 base from J, with 19 bases in between. Germline values: CDR1 MNHNS, CDR2 SASEGT. The CDR3 consists of 17 residues. The CDR3 loop reads CASRGRGNTLSNQPQHF. CDR3 nucleotide sequence: TGTGCCAGCAGGGGGAGGGGGAACACTTTAAGCAATCAGCCCCAGCATTTT.